The 4 T cell receptor beta chains presented below share a single source sample, sequenced in a study of blood T cells in healthy people across ages. Alongside a J-beta primer mix, a sample-barcoded 5' primer served in a second PCR lasting about 7 to 11 cycles. MiXCR was run by TCRdb on the 5' RACE reads, yielding one entry per CDR3 protein. Here the sample spans some 1.6 million distinct CDR3 sequences, roughly 32% being singletons. Sequencing used blood. The receptors derive from a woman aged 25 to 39 in good health.

Note on this clonotype: A read error may produce the germline difference seen at one junction end. The chain recombines TRBV7-9 with TRBJ1-2, with D possibly being TRBD1 (5 bases). Germline CDR1 SEHNR, CDR2 FQNEAQ (reference sequence). The CDR3 sequence is 13 residues long. DNA of the CDR3: TGTGCCAGCAGCTTGGCGGGGACTGATGGCTACAACTTC. Amino acids: CASSLAGTDGYNF.

This clonotype came up a few times. The V call is TRBV15, the J call TRBJ2-7, with D possibly TRBD1 on 5 matching bases. Trimming pared 3 bases from V and 3 bases from J, leaving 12 bases between. The CDR3 runs to 14 residues. Germline V lookup: CDR1 LNHNV, CDR2 YYDKDF (reference sequence). DNA of the CDR3: TGTGCCACCAGCAGGAATTCGGACAACTACGAGCAGTACTTC. Residues: CATSRNSDNYEQYF.

There are a few counts of this clonotype. The J gene is TRBJ2-5, the V gene TRBV6-5; D gene uncertain. Germline lookup yields CDR1 MNHEY and CDR2 SVGAGI. Trimming shortened V by 0 bases and J by 2 bases, and 13 bases separated the two germline ends. The CDR3 extends over 16 amino acids. The CDR3 here is CASSYSIKGWQETQYF. CDR3 nucleotide sequence: TGTGCCAGCAGTTACTCGATTAAGGGATGGCAAGAGACCCAGTACTTC.

There are a few counts of this clonotype. The genes are TRBV10-3 and TRBJ2-7; 12 bases map to TRBD2. The length of the CDR3 is 16 residues. The trim removed 2 bases at V and 3 bases at J, leaving 5 bases unmatched. Germline CDR1 is ENHRY and CDR2 is SYGVKD. CDR3 residues: CAISEGLAGNYYEQYF. As DNA, the CDR3 is TGTGCCATCAGTGAGGGACTAGCGGGAAACTACTACGAGCAGTACTTC.